These 26 T cell receptor beta chains came from one sample sequenced in a study of response to subunit inactivated influenza vaccine. Using its own MiXCR run on the RT-PCR reads, TCRdb lists one record per CDR3 protein. The sample holds more than 550,000 distinct CDR3 sequences; around 11% are singletons and the top ten take about 10%. The specimen comprised PBMCs from blood, sampled on the day of vaccination. The receptors here all came from a man in his fifties who received an inactivated influenza vaccine.

This clonotype was detected ten times or more. J is TRBJ2-1 and V is TRBV28, with TRBD1 matching over 7 bases. CDR3 length: 15 residues. Germline CDR1 and CDR2: MDHEN and SYDVKM. After removal of 5 bases from V and 4 bases from J, the junction contained 8 bases not matched to a gene. CDR3 nucleotides: TGTGCCAGCAGTCCGTCCGGGACAGCTTACAATGAGCAGTTCTTC. It translates to CASSPSGTAYNEQFF. The full variable domain, completed using reference TRBV28 and TRBJ2-1, is DVKVTQSSRYLVKRTGEKVFLECVQDMDHENMFWYRQDPGLGLRLIYFSYDVKMKEKGDIPEGYSVSREKKERFSLILESASTNQTSMYLCASSPSGTAYNEQFFGPGTRLTVL.

The chain carries TRBV5-6 and TRBJ2-1, with 13 bases fitting TRBD2. V lost 3 bases to trimming and J lost 10 bases; unmatched junction nucleotides: 7. CDR3 length equals 15 residues. The germline V gene encodes CDR1 SGHDT and CDR2 YYEEEE. DNA for the CDR3: TGTGCCAGCAGCTCACGGACTAGCGGGAGCACCGAGCAGTTCTTC. As protein: CASSSRTSGSTEQFF.

In this sample, this clonotype turned up a few times. V gene TRBV20-1 combines with J gene TRBJ2-5, with 7 bases matching TRBD2. The CDR3 consists of 12 residues. Germline lookup yields CDR1 DFQATT and CDR2 SNEGSKA (reference sequence). The trim removed 5 bases at V and 3 bases at J, leaving 3 bases unmatched. The CDR3 region is CSAQRGKETQYF. The CDR3 DNA reads as TGCAGTGCTCAGCGGGGAAAAGAGACCCAGTACTTC.

Many counts were recorded for this clonotype. The genes are TRBV9 and TRBJ2-5, with D perhaps matching TRBD2 (5 bases). The CDR3 spans 14 residues. Between the trimmed V and J ends, which lost 4 bases and 3 bases, there was a span of 13 bases. Per germline, CDR1 SGDLS and CDR2 YYNGEE. CDR3 loop: CASSPKKGEETQYF. The DNA of the CDR3 is TGTGCCAGCAGCCCAAAGAAGGGAGAAGAGACCCAGTACTTC.

The rearrangement uses TRBV7-9 and TRBJ2-7; D is ambiguous. Deletions cut 1 base from V and 11 bases from J, with 15 bases between. Per the germline V gene, CDR1 is SEHNR and CDR2 is FQNEAQ (reference sequence). The CDR3 is made up of 13 amino acids. DNA of the CDR3: TGTGCCAGCAGCTTAGGACCCTTGAGTTTCGAGTACTTC. Translated, it gives CASSLGPLSFEYF.

The V and J genes are TRBV12-3 or TRBV12-4 and TRBJ1-5; D is unresolved. The CDR3 spans 16 residues. The V gene lost 3 bases and the J gene lost 7 bases, with 19 bases spanning the gap. The CDR3 is CASSLGELTTPQPQHF. CDR3 nucleotide sequence: TGTGCCAGCAGTTTGGGAGAACTCACTACACCCCAGCCCCAGCATTTT.

There are a few counts of this clonotype. CDR3 protein: CSVEDKGGTQYF. As DNA, the CDR3 is TGCAGCGTTGAAGATAAGGGAGGAACCCAGTACTTC. The chain recombines TRBV29-1 with TRBJ2-5; a possible D gene is TRBD2 (6 bases). The V gene lost 0 bases and the J gene lost 8 bases, with 10 bases spanning the gap. The CDR3 length is 12 residues. In germline, CDR1 is SQVTM, CDR2 ANQGSEA.

This clonotype was detected many times. DNA for the CDR3: TGTGCCAGCAGCCCGGGTAGCTCCTACAATGAGCAGTTCTTC. Protein product: CASSPGSSYNEQFF. The rearrangement uses TRBV11-2 and TRBJ2-1; D remains unclear. Germline assignment: CDR1 SGHAT and CDR2 FQNNGV. The CDR3 is made up of 14 amino acids. V shed 5 bases and J shed 0 bases, with 8 bases lying between them.

J is TRBJ2-5 and V is TRBV20-1, with unresolved D. CDR1 is DFQATT and CDR2 is SNEGSKA in the germline V gene (reference sequence). V shed 3 bases and J shed 2 bases, with 7 bases lying between them. This CDR3 has 12 amino acids. The CDR3 loop is CSARLGQETQYF. The CDR3 nucleotides read TGCAGTGCTAGGCTAGGGCAAGAGACCCAGTACTTC.

This clonotype showed up just a few times. V and J are TRBV6-5 and TRBJ2-5; D possibly corresponds to TRBD1 (5 bases). The V gene lost 0 bases and the J gene lost 2 bases, with 7 bases spanning the gap. The CDR3 is 14 amino acids. In germline, CDR1 is MNHEY, CDR2 SVGAGI. The CDR3 nucleotides read TGTGCCAGCAGTTACTCACAGGTACAAGAGACCCAGTACTTC. Protein: CASSYSQVQETQYF.

This clonotype has ten or more counts. This rearrangement joins TRBV28 to TRBJ2-3, with 7 bases matching TRBD2. CDR1 is MDHEN and CDR2 is SYDVKM in the germline V gene. Unmatched junction bases numbered 12, after V lost 6 bases and J lost 0 bases. The CDR3 has 17 residues. The DNA of the CDR3 is TGTGCCAGCAGGTATCCTAGCGGAACCTCTAGCACAGATACGCAGTATTTT. The encoded protein is CASRYPSGTSSTDTQYF.

As concerns this clonotype: Just one base apart from a much larger clone, this may be a read error. The rearrangement links TRBV7-9 to TRBJ2-3, with 7 bases lining up with TRBD2. The CDR3 length is 12 residues. Germline-derived CDR1 and CDR2 are SEHNR and FQNEAQ (reference sequence). V trimming: 4 bases; J trimming: 6 bases; junction bases outside the gene matches: 1. The CDR3 DNA is TGTGCCAGCAGCTCAGCGGGGGATACGCAGTATTTT. As protein: CASSSAGDTQYF.

This clonotype was detected only a few times. The chain joins TRBV15 to TRBJ2-7; weak D call: TRBD1 (5 bases). This CDR3 comprises 15 residues. Germline V gene data show CDR1 as LNHNV and CDR2 as YYDKDF (reference sequence). V gave up 0 bases and J gave up 3 bases, with 12 bases separating them. DNA for the CDR3: TGTGCCACCAGCAGAGATCGGAACAGGAACTACGAGCAGTACTTC. This gives the protein CATSRDRNRNYEQYF.

This clonotype was observed a few times. J is TRBJ2-1 and V is TRBV5-1, with TRBD2 matching over 8 bases. V shed 4 bases, J shed 2 bases, and the junction held 5 bases outside the gene matches. There are 15 residues in the CDR3. Per the germline V gene, CDR1 is SGHRS and CDR2 is YFSETQ. Here the CDR3 reads CASSGDSGTYNEQFF. In nucleotides, the CDR3 is TGCGCCAGCAGCGGCGATAGCGGGACCTACAATGAGCAGTTCTTC.

This sequence joins TRBV3-1 and TRBJ2-3; 7 bases are shared with TRBD2. After removal of 11 bases from V and 5 bases from J, the junction contained 16 bases not matched to a gene. The germline V gene encodes CDR1 LGHDT and CDR2 YNNKEL (reference sequence). The CDR3 is made up of 15 amino acids. The CDR3 is CASTSSGAAGDTQYF. CDR3 sequence (DNA): TGTGCCTCCACTTCAAGCGGGGCGGCGGGAGATACGCAGTATTTT.

This clonotype was counted a few times. CDR3 sequence reads: CASSQEIGDKYHATYEQYF. Written as DNA, the CDR3 is TGCGCCAGCAGCCAAGAGATAGGGGACAAGTACCATGCTACCTACGAGCAGTACTTC. The V gene is TRBV4-3, the J gene TRBJ2-7, with TRBD1 as a possible D gene (6 bases). The CDR3 has 19 amino acids. CDR1 is LGHNA, CDR2 YSLEER, per germline. The V end lost 0 bases, the J end lost 2 bases, and 23 bases lay between the germline ends.

The chain recombines TRBV11-1 with TRBJ2-1; 9 bases fit TRBD2. The length of the CDR3 is 18 residues. Germline loops: CDR1 SGHAT, CDR2 FQDESV (reference sequence). Germline trimming cut 2 bases from V and 2 bases from J; bases unmatched to any gene: 10. The CDR3 DNA reads as TGTGCCAGCAGCTTAAACCCCGGAGCGGGGGGCACCTACAATGAGCAGTTCTTC. Its translation is CASSLNPGAGGTYNEQFF. Using reference TRBV11-1 and TRBJ2-1 for the parts outside the CDR3, the full variable domain is EAEVAQSPRYKITEKSQAVAFWCDPISGHATLYWYRQILGQGPELLVQFQDESVVDDSQLPKDRFSAERLKGVDSTLKIQPAELGDSAMYLCASSLNPGAGGTYNEQFFGPGTRLTVL.

Comments on this clonotype: This may arise from a read error, as a much more abundant clone is one base away. This chain connects TRBV5-1 to TRBJ2-2; 7 positions agree with TRBD1. The CDR3 covers 14 residues. CDR1 is SGHRS and CDR2 is YFSETQ in the germline V gene. CDR3: CASRGTANTGEPFF. The CDR3 DNA reads as TGCGCCAGCAGGGGGACAGCGAACACCGGGGAGCCGTTTTTT.

The chain carries TRBV2 and TRBJ2-1; D possibly matches TRBD1 or TRBD2 (6 bases each). Trimming cost V 0 bases and J 6 bases, with 21 bases left between them. CDR1 SNHLY and CDR2 FYNNEI come from the germline V gene. The CDR3 is 18 residues long. CDR3 bases: TGTGCCAGCAGTGAAGCGCTAATAAGGAGGGGGGTGCGCAATGAGCAGTTCTTC. This codes for CASSEALIRRGVRNEQFF.

This clonotype was observed a handful of times. The chain joins TRBV29-1 to TRBJ1-1; D unresolved. V shed 3 bases and J shed 4 bases, with 3 bases lying between them. Germline CDR1 SQVTM, CDR2 ANQGSEA. The CDR3 runs to 10 residues. CDR3 amino acids: CSVEVTEAFF. Written as DNA, the CDR3 is TGCAGCGTTGAGGTCACTGAAGCTTTCTTT.

At least ten counts were recorded for this clonotype. The genes are TRBV19 and TRBJ2-2, with D uncertain. Germline CDR1 is LNHDA and CDR2 is SQIVND (reference sequence). CDR3 length equals 13 residues. V was clipped by 3 bases and J by 2 bases, with 4 bases between them. The DNA of the CDR3 is TGTGCCAGTAGTATGCAAAACACCGGGGAGCTGTTTTTT. This gives the protein CASSMQNTGELFF.

This clonotype appeared many times. This chain links TRBV12-3 or TRBV12-4 with TRBJ2-1, with a possible D match to TRBD2 (5 bases). V lost 6 bases and J 7 bases, leaving 7 bases between the germline ends. The CDR3 contains 11 residues. The CDR3 reads CASSPGNEQFF. DNA for the CDR3: TGTGCCAGCAGCCCGGGGAATGAGCAGTTCTTC.

This clonotype was recorded many times. The chain joins TRBV29-1 to TRBJ2-3; TRBD1 matches 8 bases. The CDR3 spans 12 residues. J lost 4 bases, V lost 6 bases, and 3 bases had no gene match. Germline V lookup: CDR1 SQVTM, CDR2 ANQGSEA. The CDR3 here is CSVDRVPDTQYF. The CDR3 DNA is TGCAGCGTGGACAGGGTCCCAGATACGCAGTATTTT.

V usage is TRBV18 and J usage is TRBJ1-4; D is uncertain. V dropped 2 bases and J dropped 0 bases, with 7 bases sitting between them. CDR3 size: 15 residues. CDR1 is KGHSH, CDR2 LQKENI, per germline. The CDR3 region has the DNA TGTGCCAGCTCACCATTCTCAGCAACTAATGAAAAACTGTTTTTT. Translating it yields CASSPFSATNEKLFF.

The V call is TRBV7-2, the J call TRBJ2-3, with unresolved D. V dropped 5 bases and J dropped 4 bases, with 10 bases sitting between them. The germline gives CDR1 SGHTA, CDR2 FQGNSA. The CDR3 runs 13 residues. The CDR3 DNA follows: TGTGCCAGCAGCACCAGGTCGGCAGATACGCAGTATTTT. As protein: CASSTRSADTQYF.

This chain connects TRBV19 to TRBJ1-1, with 10 bases that match TRBD1. The CDR3 is 15 residues long. V was pared by 3 bases and J by 4 bases, with 5 bases of the junction left unmatched. The germline V gene encodes CDR1 LNHDA and CDR2 SQIVND (reference sequence). The CDR3 DNA follows: TGTGCCAGTAGTATTTCCGGACAGGGGGGCACTGAAGCTTTCTTT. Its translation is CASSISGQGGTEAFF.